One T cell receptor beta chain is described in this entry. The data were obtained in a study of blood T cell repertoires in COVID-19. Some clones are missing from TCRdb's copy, which holds only in-frame ones; the method was immunoSEQ multiplex PCR. The table includes just over 95,000 clones, 90% detected once. There are 15 residues in the CDR3. Between the trimmed V and J ends, which lost 3 bases and 4 bases, there was a span of 13 bases. Germline CDR1 LNHDA, CDR2 SQIVND (reference sequence). This sequence joins TRBV19 and TRBJ1-5, with a possible D match to TRBD1 (6 bases). The receptor was isolated from a man aged 55 to 70 with acute or convalescent COVID-19. Sequences were obtained from peripheral blood. This CDR3 reads CASSIRTALNQPQHF. The CDR3 DNA sequence: TGTGCCAGTAGTATCCGGACAGCTTTAAATCAGCCCCAGCATTTT. The variable domain in full, with the rest retrieved from reference TRBV19 and TRBJ1-5, is DGGITQSPKYLFRKEGQNVTLSCEQNLNHDAMYWYRQDPGQGLRLIYYSQIVNDFQKGDIAEGYSVSREKKESFPLTVTSAQKNPTAFYLCASSIRTALNQPQHFGDGTRLSIL.